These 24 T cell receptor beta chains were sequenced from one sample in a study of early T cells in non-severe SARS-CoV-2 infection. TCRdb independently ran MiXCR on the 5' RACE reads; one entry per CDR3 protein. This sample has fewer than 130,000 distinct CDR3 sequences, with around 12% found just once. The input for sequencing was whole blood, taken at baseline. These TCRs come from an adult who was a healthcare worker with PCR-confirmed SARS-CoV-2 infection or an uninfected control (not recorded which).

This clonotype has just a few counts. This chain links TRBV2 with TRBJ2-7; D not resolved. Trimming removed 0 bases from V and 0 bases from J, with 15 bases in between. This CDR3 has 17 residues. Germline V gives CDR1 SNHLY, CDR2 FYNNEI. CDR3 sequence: CASSEAGSRSSSYEQYF. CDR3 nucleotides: TGTGCCAGCAGTGAAGCGGGTAGTCGATCTAGCTCCTACGAGCAGTACTTC.

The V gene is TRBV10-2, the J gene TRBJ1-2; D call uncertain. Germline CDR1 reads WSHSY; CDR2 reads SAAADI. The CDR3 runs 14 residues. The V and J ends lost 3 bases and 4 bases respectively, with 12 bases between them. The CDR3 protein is CASSEWGVGYGYTF. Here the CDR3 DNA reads TGCGCCAGCAGTGAATGGGGTGTAGGCTATGGCTACACCTTC.

CDR3 protein: CASSPAATEAFF. DNA of the CDR3: TGTGCCAGCTCACCGGCGGCCACTGAAGCTTTCTTT. The J gene is TRBJ1-1, the V gene TRBV18; no reliable D call. Per the germline V gene, CDR1 is KGHSH and CDR2 is LQKENI. This CDR3 is 12 amino acids long. Trimming cost V 3 bases and J 4 bases, with 6 bases left between them. The whole variable domain, filled in from reference TRBV18 and TRBJ1-1, reads NAGVMQNPRHLVRRRGQEARLRCSPMKGHSHVYWYRQLPEEGLKFMVYLQKENIIDESGMPKERFSAEFPKEGPSILRIQQVVRGDSAAYFCASSPAATEAFFGQGTRLTVV.

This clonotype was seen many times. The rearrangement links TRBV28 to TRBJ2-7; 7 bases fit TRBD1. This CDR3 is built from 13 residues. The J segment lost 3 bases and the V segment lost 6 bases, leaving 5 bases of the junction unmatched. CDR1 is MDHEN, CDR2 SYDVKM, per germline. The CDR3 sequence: CASSLTGYYEQYF. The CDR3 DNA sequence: TGTGCCAGCAGCTTGACAGGGTACTACGAGCAGTACTTC.

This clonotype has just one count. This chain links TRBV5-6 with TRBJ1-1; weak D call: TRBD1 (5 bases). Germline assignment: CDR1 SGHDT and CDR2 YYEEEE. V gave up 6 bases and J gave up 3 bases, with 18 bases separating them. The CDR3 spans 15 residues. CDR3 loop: CASTPDQGVYTEAFF. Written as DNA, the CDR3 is TGTGCCAGCACCCCTGACCAGGGCGTTTACACTGAAGCTTTCTTT.

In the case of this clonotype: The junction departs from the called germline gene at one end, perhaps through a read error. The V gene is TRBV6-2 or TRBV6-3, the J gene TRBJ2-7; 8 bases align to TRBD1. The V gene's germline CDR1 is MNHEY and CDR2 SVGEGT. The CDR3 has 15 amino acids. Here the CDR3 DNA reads TGTGTCAGCAGCCCTCGGACAGGGTCCCCCTACGAGCAGTACTTC. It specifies CVSSPRTGSPYEQYF.

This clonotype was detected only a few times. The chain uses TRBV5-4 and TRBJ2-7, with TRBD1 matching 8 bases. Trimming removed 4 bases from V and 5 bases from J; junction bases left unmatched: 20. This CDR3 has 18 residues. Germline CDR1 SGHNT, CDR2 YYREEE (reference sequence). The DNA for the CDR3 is TGTGCCAGCAGCCCGAGACCCGTTACACAGGGGGTGGAGGACGAGCAGTACTTC. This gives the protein CASSPRPVTQGVEDEQYF.

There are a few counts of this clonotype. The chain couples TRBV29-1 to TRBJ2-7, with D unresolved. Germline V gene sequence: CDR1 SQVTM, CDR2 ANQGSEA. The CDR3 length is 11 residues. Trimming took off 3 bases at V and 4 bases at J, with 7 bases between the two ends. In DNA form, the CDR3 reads TGCAGCGTTGACACCCGATACGAGCAGTACTTC. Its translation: CSVDTRYEQYF.

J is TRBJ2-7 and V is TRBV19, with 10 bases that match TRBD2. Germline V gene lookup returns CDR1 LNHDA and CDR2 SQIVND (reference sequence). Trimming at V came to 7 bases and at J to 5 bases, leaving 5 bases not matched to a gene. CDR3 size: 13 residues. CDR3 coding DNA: TGTGCCAGTAAGGCTAGCGGGAGCCACGAGCAGTACTTC. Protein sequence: CASKASGSHEQYF.

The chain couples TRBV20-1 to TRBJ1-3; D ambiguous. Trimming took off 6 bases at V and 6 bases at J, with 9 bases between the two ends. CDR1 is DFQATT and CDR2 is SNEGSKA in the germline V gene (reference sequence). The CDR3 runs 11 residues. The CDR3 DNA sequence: TGCAGTGCGGTACGTGAAAACACCATATATTTT. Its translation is CSAVRENTIYF.

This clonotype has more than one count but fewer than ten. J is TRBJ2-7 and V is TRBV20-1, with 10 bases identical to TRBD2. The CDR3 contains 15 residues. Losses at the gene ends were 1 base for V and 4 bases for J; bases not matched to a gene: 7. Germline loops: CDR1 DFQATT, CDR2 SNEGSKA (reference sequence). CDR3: CSARAGAGGWYEQYF. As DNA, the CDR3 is TGCAGTGCTAGAGCCGGAGCGGGGGGGTGGTACGAGCAGTACTTC.

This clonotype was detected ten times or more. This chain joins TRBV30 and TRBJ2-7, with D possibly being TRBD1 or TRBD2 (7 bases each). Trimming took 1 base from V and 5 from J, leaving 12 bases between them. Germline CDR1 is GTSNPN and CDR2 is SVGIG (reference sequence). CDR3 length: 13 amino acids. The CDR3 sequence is CAWSAGGLHEQYF. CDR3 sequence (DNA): TGTGCCTGGAGTGCAGGGGGACTACACGAGCAGTACTTC.

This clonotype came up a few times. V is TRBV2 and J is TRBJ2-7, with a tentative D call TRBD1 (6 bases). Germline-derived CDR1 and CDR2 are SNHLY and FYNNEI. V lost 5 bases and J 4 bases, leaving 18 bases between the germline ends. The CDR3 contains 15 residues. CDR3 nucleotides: TGTGCCAGCAGTTCTAGCAGGGGTTCCCGTTACGAGCAGTACTTC. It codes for CASSSSRGSRYEQYF.

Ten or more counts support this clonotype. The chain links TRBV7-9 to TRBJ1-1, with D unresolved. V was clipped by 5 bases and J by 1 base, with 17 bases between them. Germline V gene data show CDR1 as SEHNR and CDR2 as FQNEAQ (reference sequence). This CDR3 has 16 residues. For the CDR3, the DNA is TGTGCCAGCAGCCCACCCGGGAATGGTTGGAACACTGAAGCTTTCTTT. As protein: CASSPPGNGWNTEAFF.

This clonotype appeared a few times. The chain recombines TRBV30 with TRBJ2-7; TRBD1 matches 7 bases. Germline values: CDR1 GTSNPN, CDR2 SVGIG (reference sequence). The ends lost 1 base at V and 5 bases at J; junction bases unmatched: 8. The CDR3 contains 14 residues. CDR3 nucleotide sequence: TGTGCCTGGAGTGACAGGGGATCGTCGGACGAGCAGTACTTC. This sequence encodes CAWSDRGSSDEQYF.

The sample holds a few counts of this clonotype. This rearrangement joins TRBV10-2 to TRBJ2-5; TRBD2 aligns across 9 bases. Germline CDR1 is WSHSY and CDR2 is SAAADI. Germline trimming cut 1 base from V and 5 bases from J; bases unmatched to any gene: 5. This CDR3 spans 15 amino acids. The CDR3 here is CASSEFGAGGETQYF. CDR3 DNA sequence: TGCGCCAGCAGTGAGTTCGGAGCGGGGGGCGAGACCCAGTACTTC.

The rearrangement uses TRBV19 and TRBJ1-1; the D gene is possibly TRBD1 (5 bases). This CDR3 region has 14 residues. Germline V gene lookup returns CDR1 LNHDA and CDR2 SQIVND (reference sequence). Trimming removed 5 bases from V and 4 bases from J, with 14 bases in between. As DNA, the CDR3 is TGTGCCAGTAGTCCTCGGGCAGGGACCACTGAAGCTTTCTTT. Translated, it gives CASSPRAGTTEAFF.

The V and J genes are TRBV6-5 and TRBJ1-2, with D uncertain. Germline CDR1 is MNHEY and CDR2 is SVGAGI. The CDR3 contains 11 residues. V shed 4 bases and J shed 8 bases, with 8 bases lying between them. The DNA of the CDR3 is TGTGCCAGCAGTTCCGACTGGGGCTACACCTTC. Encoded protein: CASSSDWGYTF.

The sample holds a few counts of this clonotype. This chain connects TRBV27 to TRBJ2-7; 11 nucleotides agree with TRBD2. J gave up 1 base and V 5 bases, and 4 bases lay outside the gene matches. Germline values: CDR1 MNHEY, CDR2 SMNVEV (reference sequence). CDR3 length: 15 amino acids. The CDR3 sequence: CASSPIAGGSYEQYF. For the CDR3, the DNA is TGTGCCAGCAGTCCAATAGCGGGAGGGTCCTACGAGCAGTACTTC.

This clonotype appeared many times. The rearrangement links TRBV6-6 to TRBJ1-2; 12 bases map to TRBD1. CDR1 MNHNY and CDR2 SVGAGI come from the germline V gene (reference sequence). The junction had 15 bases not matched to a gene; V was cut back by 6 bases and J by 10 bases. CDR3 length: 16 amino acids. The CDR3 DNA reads TGTGCCAGCAGGGGGACAGGGGGCGAGAGCTCTATGCCCTACACCTTC. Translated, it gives CASRGTGGESSMPYTF.

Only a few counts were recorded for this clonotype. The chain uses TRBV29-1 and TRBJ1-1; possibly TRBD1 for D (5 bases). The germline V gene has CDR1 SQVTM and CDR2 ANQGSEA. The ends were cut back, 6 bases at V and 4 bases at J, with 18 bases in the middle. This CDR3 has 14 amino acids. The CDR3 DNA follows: TGCAGCGTCCCCAAGGACCAGGGTCTCACTGAAGCTTTCTTT. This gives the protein CSVPKDQGLTEAFF.

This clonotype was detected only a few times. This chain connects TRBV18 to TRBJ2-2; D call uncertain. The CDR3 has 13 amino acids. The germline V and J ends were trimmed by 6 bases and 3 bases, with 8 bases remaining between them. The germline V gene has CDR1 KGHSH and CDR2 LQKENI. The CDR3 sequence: CASSEMDTGELFF. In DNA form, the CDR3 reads TGTGCCAGCTCCGAAATGGACACCGGGGAGCTGTTTTTT.

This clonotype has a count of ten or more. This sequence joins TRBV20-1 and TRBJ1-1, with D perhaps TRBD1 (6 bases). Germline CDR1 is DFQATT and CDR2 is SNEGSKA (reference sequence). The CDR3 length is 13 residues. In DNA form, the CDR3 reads TGCAGCCCCAGGGGCAGGGCGGACACTGAAGCTTTCTTT. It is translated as CSPRGRADTEAFF.

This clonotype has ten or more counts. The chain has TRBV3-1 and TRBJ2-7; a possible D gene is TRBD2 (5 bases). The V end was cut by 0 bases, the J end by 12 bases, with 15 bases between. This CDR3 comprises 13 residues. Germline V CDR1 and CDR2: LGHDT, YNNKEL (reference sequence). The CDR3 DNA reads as TGTGCCAGCAGCCAAGATCGAGGGATTTCTCCGTACTTC. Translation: CASSQDRGISPYF.